This T cell receptor (beta chain) stems from a study of blood T cell repertoires in COVID-19. The overall study: Acute-phase and convalescent COVID-19 samples originated in the United States, Italy and Spain. PBMCs, B-cell-depleted T cells, or T cells were the source of the cDNA or gDNA that made up the material.

The Seattle patients, enrolled during active infection, were followed longitudinally. This clone came up a few times. The ends lost 5 bases at V and 5 bases at J; junction bases unmatched: 4. CDR3 length: 14 residues. CDR1 MDHEN and CDR2 SYDVKM come from the germline V gene. Assay: immunoSEQ multiplex PCR; the TCRdb copy retains only in-frame clones and omits some. The profile shows about 87,000 clones, 90% of them singletons. The chain recombines TRBV28 with TRBJ1-5; 9 nucleotides agree with TRBD1. The receptor was isolated from a young man with COVID-19, enrolled during active disease. The sample taken for sequencing was peripheral blood. CDR3 sequence (DNA): TGTGCCAGCAGTCCTACAGGGGGCCATCAGCCCCAGCATTTT. Protein product: CASSPTGGHQPQHF.